Listed below are T cell receptor beta chains from one sample, sequenced in a study of T-cell reconstitution after alpha-beta-depleted transplantation in children. TCRdb recomputed calls from the PCR reads with MiXCR, one row per CDR3 protein. This sample has 550,000 to 600,000 distinct CDR3 sequences; under 30% occur once, and the top ten carry 12% to 15%. Sample: PBMCs, mostly from graft donor cells, taken 360 days after TCRalphabeta/CD19-depleted stem cell transplant. Receptor source: a boy under three years old who had a stem cell transplant for acute myeloid leukemia, so the T cells may come from the graft donor. The conserved cysteine and the conserved F or W are not part of the CDR3 here. Fields, in order: V gene, J gene, CDR3 length, D gene, CDR3 protein. The D gene is left open where the match is weak.

V: TRBV15; J: TRBJ2-5; length: 12; D: -; CDR3: ATSRKAAEETQY
V: TRBV5-1; J: TRBJ2-6; length: 15; D: TRBD1; CDR3: ASSWGTGGSGANVLT
V: TRBV29-1; J: TRBJ1-4; length: 11; D: -; CDR3: SARGSTNEKLF
V: TRBV6-2/TRBV6-3; J: TRBJ2-5; length: 12; D: -; CDR3: ASRRTATGETQY
V: TRBV12-3/TRBV12-4; J: TRBJ2-4; length: 13; D: -; CDR3: ASSLGGVGKNIQY
V: TRBV9; J: TRBJ2-1; length: 15; D: TRBD2; CDR3: ASSSRSLAGSYNEQF
V: TRBV7-3; J: TRBJ2-6; length: 15; D: TRBD1; CDR3: ASRYYRGPSGANVLT
V: TRBV6-2/TRBV6-3; J: TRBJ2-1; length: 13; D: TRBD2; CDR3: ASSYSAGGYNEQF
V: TRBV6-5; J: TRBJ1-1; length: 11; D: -; CDR3: ASSFNRNTEAF
V: TRBV7-9; J: TRBJ1-6; length: 14; D: TRBD1; CDR3: ASSPVGTGPNSPLH
V: TRBV3-1; J: TRBJ1-1; length: 15; D: TRBD1; CDR3: ACSQDVQGWDGTEAF
V: TRBV5-5; J: TRBJ2-3; length: 13; D: -; CDR3: ASSFIGQSQDTQY
V: TRBV6-5; J: TRBJ2-6; length: 9; D: -; CDR3: ASAGANVLT
V: TRBV7-2; J: TRBJ1-2; length: 11; D: -; CDR3: ASSPRQAYGYT
V: TRBV6-1; J: TRBJ1-1; length: 14; D: -; CDR3: ASTPIGGGMNTEAF
V: TRBV29-1; J: TRBJ1-1; length: 11; D: -; CDR3: SVKARRGTEAF
V: TRBV6-2/TRBV6-3; J: TRBJ1-5; length: 12; D: -; CDR3: ASSYVGGNQPQH
V: TRBV6-2/TRBV6-3; J: TRBJ2-1; length: 13; D: TRBD2; CDR3: ASSYEAGVRNEQF
V: TRBV15; J: TRBJ2-7; length: 13; D: TRBD1; CDR3: ATRLGTGPPYEQY
V: TRBV7-2; J: TRBJ2-3; length: 12; D: -; CDR3: ASSLEGAIDTQY
V: TRBV2; J: TRBJ1-2; length: 13; D: -; CDR3: ASRNDRHLPYGYT
V: TRBV20-1; J: TRBJ1-4; length: 13; D: TRBD1; CDR3: SAPHPGQGGEKLF
V: TRBV20-1; J: TRBJ2-1; length: 11; D: -; CDR3: SAIPSSYNEQF
V: TRBV20-1; J: TRBJ2-1; length: 14; D: TRBD2; CDR3: SARDRLAGDYNEQF
V: TRBV29-1; J: TRBJ2-3; length: 10; D: -; CDR3: SGDGSGDTQY
V: TRBV4-3; J: TRBJ1-5; length: 11; D: TRBD1; CDR3: ASSWDRWQPQH
V: TRBV7-2; J: TRBJ2-7; length: 11; D: -; CDR3: ASSSDRFYEQY
V: TRBV7-2; J: TRBJ1-1; length: 11; D: -; CDR3: ASSLGLRGEAF
V: TRBV12-3/TRBV12-4; J: TRBJ1-2; length: 12; D: -; CDR3: ASSLVALGYGYT
V: TRBV12-3/TRBV12-4; J: TRBJ1-5; length: 16; D: -; CDR3: ASSSFARQEKSNQPQH